This passage covers 8 T cell receptor beta chains from one sample sequenced in a study of identical twins. MiXCR was run by TCRdb on the 5' RACE reads, yielding one entry per CDR3 protein. The data contain 690,000 or so distinct CDR3 sequences, about 9.4% of them singletons. These data also formed part of another study, on yellow fever vaccine responses in identical twins.

Sample: PBMCs. The source is a woman aged 18-35 years in good health.

This clonotype has at least ten counts. The chain has TRBV29-1 and TRBJ2-7, with D tentatively TRBD1 (6 bases). Germline loops: CDR1 SQVTM, CDR2 ANQGSEA. V shed 6 bases and J shed 1 base, with 13 bases lying between them. The CDR3 extends over 13 amino acids. The CDR3 protein is CSVAHGQSYEQYF. The DNA for the CDR3 is TGCAGCGTCGCCCACGGACAGTCCTACGAGCAGTACTTC.

This clonotype was detected only a few times. V and J are TRBV29-1 and TRBJ1-2; maybe TRBD1 (5 bases). Per germline, CDR1 SQVTM and CDR2 ANQGSEA. The V end lost 7 bases, the J end lost 7 bases, and 16 bases lay between the germline ends. CDR3 length: 12 residues. Written as DNA, the CDR3 is TGCAGCGCTCGGGACTCCCTCGGTGGCTACACCTTC. It is translated as CSARDSLGGYTF.

The V call is TRBV5-6, the J call TRBJ1-1, with a tentative D call TRBD1 (5 bases). Germline V gene sequence: CDR1 SGHDT, CDR2 YYEEEE. Trimming removed 4 bases from V and 1 base from J, with 11 bases in between. This CDR3 has 14 amino acids. The CDR3 region has the DNA TGTGCCAGCAGCGAGGGAACAGGGAACACTGAAGCTTTCTTT. It yields the protein CASSEGTGNTEAFF. Supplemented by reference TRBV5-6 and TRBJ1-1, the full variable domain reads DAGVTQSPTHLIKTRGQQVTLRCSPKSGHDTVSWYQQALGQGPQFIFQYYEEEERQRGNFPDRFSGHQFPNYSSELNVNALLLGDSALYLCASSEGTGNTEAFFGQGTRLTVV.

This clonotype showed up just a few times. CDR3 amino acids: CASSSSGAGENTGELFF. The CDR3 DNA follows: TGTGCCAGCAGCTCCTCTGGAGCGGGAGAAAACACCGGGGAGCTGTTTTTT. J is TRBJ2-2 and V is TRBV7-9, with 8 nucleotides matching TRBD2. The V and J ends lost 4 bases and 2 bases, in that order; junction bases with no gene match: 9. This CDR3 spans 17 amino acids. Per the germline V gene, CDR1 is SEHNR and CDR2 is FQNEAQ (reference sequence).

This rearrangement joins TRBV12-3 or TRBV12-4 to TRBJ2-7, with D possibly called TRBD1 or TRBD2 (5 bases each). Trimming removed 8 bases at V and 7 bases at J, with 21 bases between. CDR3 length equals 14 residues. In DNA, the CDR3 is TGTGCCAGCCGGGGCAGTATAGCGCTGGGGGAGCAGTACTTC. Its protein product is CASRGSIALGEQYF.

Many counts were recorded for this clonotype. This chain joins TRBV5-1 and TRBJ2-2; D is unresolved. Trimming shortened V by 6 bases and J by 0 bases, and 3 bases separated the two germline ends. CDR3 length: 12 amino acids. CDR1 is SGHRS and CDR2 is YFSETQ in the germline V gene. DNA of the CDR3: TGCGCCAGCATGGCGAACACCGGGGAGCTGTTTTTT. Protein: CASMANTGELFF. The complete variable domain, with remaining parts taken from reference TRBV5-1 and TRBJ2-2, reads KAGVTQTPRYLIKTRGQQVTLSCSPISGHRSVSWYQQTPGQGLQFLFEYFSETQRNKGNFPGRFSGRQFSNSRSEMNVSTLELGDSALYLCASMANTGELFFGEGSRLTVL.

This clonotype turned up a few times. The chain joins TRBV5-1 to TRBJ2-7, with a possible D match to TRBD1 (6 bases). V was cut by 0 bases and J by 4 bases, with 14 bases left in between. CDR1 and CDR2 (germline): SGHRS, YFSETQ. CDR3 length: 15 residues. This chain's CDR3 is CASSLARDTGYEQYF. For the CDR3, the DNA is TGCGCCAGCAGCTTGGCACGGGACACCGGTTACGAGCAGTACTTC.

This chain uses TRBV20-1 with TRBJ2-7; TRBD2 matches at 10 bases. Germline V gives CDR1 DFQATT, CDR2 SNEGSKA (reference sequence). The trim removed 1 base at V and 0 bases at J, leaving 9 bases unmatched. The CDR3 consists of 17 residues. CDR3 DNA sequence: TGCAGTGCTAGAGGGGTAGTAGCGGGGGGACCCTCCTACGAGCAGTACTTC. This sequence encodes CSARGVVAGGPSYEQYF.